This TCR beta chain was retrieved from a study of human T cells and chemical hapten exposure. General study points: Expanded TCRs were compared with controls, and the expanded TCRs formed significantly more large CDR3 similarity clusters. Once DPC sensitization occurred, TCRs above 1 in 1000 frequency showed no change.

Germline V gives CDR1 MNHEY, CDR2 SVGAGI. There are 11 residues in the CDR3. V dropped 7 bases and J dropped 8 bases, with 11 bases sitting between them. This clonotype was detected ten times or more. Its antigen is as yet unknown. The library tagged individual cDNA molecules with unique molecular identifiers. TCRdb analysed the RACE reads with MiXCR anew, one entry per CDR3 protein. The sample carries a few hundred thousand distinct CDR3 sequences, about 5.4% recorded once. Documented time point: pre-sensitization, week 0. Treatment of the sample: therapeutic diphenylcyclopropenone sensitization with weekly scalp DPC. The authors' total RNA extraction used unfractionated whole blood.

This clonotype was sampled from a woman between 18 and 29 years old with alopecia areata. Some clones in this sample may be carry-over from other donors' samples. Material: whole blood, obtained in connection with sensitization to the hapten diphenylcyclopropenone (DPC). V is TRBV6-5 and J is TRBJ1-2; D perhaps matches TRBD1 (5 bases). CDR3 DNA: TGTGCCAGCATGCGGGCAGGGGGCTACACCTTC. This codes for CASMRAGGYTF.